This is a list of T cell receptor beta chains from one sample in a study of follicular helper T cells after annual influenza vaccination. TCRdb keeps only in-frame clones here, not all; method: immunoSEQ multiplex PCR. The table lists several thousand clones, roughly 83% of them singletons. The specimen was CXCR5+ CD38- circulating T follicular helper cells from blood, collected 7 days after influenza vaccination. The receptors were sampled from an adult who received the influenza vaccine. Each CDR3 is given with its conserved first and last residue.

j_call: TRBJ1-4; v_call: TRBV11-2; cdr3_length: 13; cdr3_aa: CASSLGLREKLFF
j_call: TRBJ1-3; v_call: TRBV7-3; cdr3_length: 17; cdr3_aa: CASSQEEGSPPGNTIYF
j_call: TRBJ2-1; v_call: TRBV7-8; cdr3_length: 14; cdr3_aa: CASRLMGGTYEQFF
j_call: TRBJ2-5; v_call: TRBV5-6; cdr3_length: 15; cdr3_aa: CASSLLSAGSETQYF
j_call: TRBJ2-5; v_call: TRBV2; cdr3_length: 11; cdr3_aa: CASTEGGTQYF
j_call: TRBJ1-5; v_call: TRBV7-2; cdr3_length: 13; cdr3_aa: CASSLVRNQPQHF
j_call: TRBJ2-3; v_call: TRBV20-1; cdr3_length: 11; cdr3_aa: CSANPLDTQYF
j_call: TRBJ2-7; v_call: TRBV6-5; cdr3_length: 14; cdr3_aa: CASSYQRGTYEQYF
j_call: TRBJ2-5; v_call: TRBV6-5; cdr3_length: 13; cdr3_aa: CASSYSSWETQYF
j_call: TRBJ2-5; v_call: TRBV9; cdr3_length: 16; cdr3_aa: CASSVKAGGPRETQYF
j_call: TRBJ2-7; v_call: TRBV14; cdr3_length: 17; cdr3_aa: CASSHGLGKGAQHEQYF
j_call: TRBJ1-5; v_call: TRBV30; cdr3_length: 14; cdr3_aa: CAWSGGLDHQPQHF
j_call: TRBJ1-1; v_call: TRBV30; cdr3_length: 14; cdr3_aa: CAWLVVSLNTEAFF
j_call: TRBJ2-3; v_call: TRBV30; cdr3_length: 15; cdr3_aa: CAWSVLGGSADTQYF
j_call: TRBJ2-1; v_call: TRBV7-2; cdr3_length: 15; cdr3_aa: CASSLDRGAYNEQFF
j_call: TRBJ2-2; v_call: TRBV7-7; cdr3_length: 15; cdr3_aa: CASSRLGGAVGELFF
j_call: TRBJ2-7; v_call: TRBV27; cdr3_length: 12; cdr3_aa: CASSFSGIEQYF
j_call: TRBJ2-4; v_call: TRBV6-5; cdr3_length: 16; cdr3_aa: CASSYGRGEAKNIQYF
j_call: TRBJ1-2; v_call: TRBV5-6; cdr3_length: 13; cdr3_aa: CASTLRAIYGYTF
j_call: TRBJ1-1; v_call: TRBV5-1; cdr3_length: 16; cdr3_aa: CASSTSFGYQDTEAFF
j_call: TRBJ2-7; v_call: TRBV15; cdr3_length: 20; cdr3_aa: CATSNLPGTGVRTYNYEQYF
j_call: TRBJ2-3; v_call: TRBV7-3; cdr3_length: 14; cdr3_aa: CASSSTGATDTQYF
j_call: TRBJ1-1; v_call: TRBV18; cdr3_length: 16; cdr3_aa: CASSPARSGGNTEAFF
j_call: TRBJ2-3; v_call: TRBV2; cdr3_length: 17; cdr3_aa: CASSRHLGGSSTDTQYF
j_call: TRBJ2-2; v_call: TRBV15; cdr3_length: 13; cdr3_aa: CATHGGRGGELFF
j_call: TRBJ2-3; v_call: TRBV5-4; cdr3_length: 18; cdr3_aa: CASSLGGLAGGGTDTQYF
j_call: TRBJ1-2; v_call: TRBV6-1; cdr3_length: 17; cdr3_aa: CASSELFGKDRTYGYTF
j_call: TRBJ2-5; v_call: TRBV5-6; cdr3_length: 13; cdr3_aa: CASSLRPKETQYF
j_call: TRBJ1-5; v_call: TRBV7-2; cdr3_length: 15; cdr3_aa: CASSLRGGETQPQHF
j_call: TRBJ1-1; v_call: TRBV18; cdr3_length: 18; cdr3_aa: CASSPTSSFAQMNTEAFF
j_call: TRBJ2-1; v_call: TRBV5-1; cdr3_length: 14; cdr3_aa: CASSLAGAENEQFF